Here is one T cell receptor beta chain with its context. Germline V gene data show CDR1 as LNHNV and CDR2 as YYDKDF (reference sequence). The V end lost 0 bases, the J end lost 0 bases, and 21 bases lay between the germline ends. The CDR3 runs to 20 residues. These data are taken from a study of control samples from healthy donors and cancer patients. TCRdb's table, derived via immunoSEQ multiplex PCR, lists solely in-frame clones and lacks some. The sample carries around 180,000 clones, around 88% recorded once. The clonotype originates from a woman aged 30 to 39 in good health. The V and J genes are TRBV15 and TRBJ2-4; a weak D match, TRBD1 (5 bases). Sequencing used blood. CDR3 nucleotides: TGTGCCACCAGCAGAGATCTTTGGGGTCAGGGTTTCTTAGCCAAAAACATTCAGTACTTC. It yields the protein CATSRDLWGQGFLAKNIQYF.